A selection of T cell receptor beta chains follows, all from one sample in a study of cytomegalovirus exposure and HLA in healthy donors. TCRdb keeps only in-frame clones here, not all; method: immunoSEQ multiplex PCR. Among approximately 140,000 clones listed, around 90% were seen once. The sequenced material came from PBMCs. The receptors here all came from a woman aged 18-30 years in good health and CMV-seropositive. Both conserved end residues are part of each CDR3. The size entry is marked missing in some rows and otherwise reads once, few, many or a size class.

CASSHRSVRQGEGGYTF	NA	TRBV4-1
CASSLAQGSSYNSPLHF	NA	TRBV7-9
CASRADLDGYTF	NA	TRBV10-2
CASSSSLQETQYF	once	TRBV9
CATSREMAGGGEQYF	NA	TRBV15
CASSLGLGSKANEQFF	NA	TRBV4-2
CSVQSGNSNQPQHF	NA	TRBV29-1
CASRGGVNEKLFF	NA	TRBV6-4
CASINRGIGSYEQYF	NA	TRBV6-1
CASSSRRQASSGNTIYF	NA	TRBV19
CASSPLSLTGSPNGGYTF	few	TRBV18
CATSRDRHGGDEQYF	NA	TRBV15
CASSFDRGSYNEQFF	NA	TRBV2
CASSSDNTGELFF	NA	TRBV7-3
CASSLGISGYNEQFF	NA	TRBV11-3
CASTVTGGAVETQYF	NA	TRBV6-5
CASSQGPAGESGYTF	NA	TRBV4-2
CASGVLGRGTEAFF	NA	TRBV4-1
CASSLDGSHNEQFF	NA	TRBV11-3
CASSIPGQSYGYTF	NA	TRBV19
CASSIPGQGAGNTIYF	NA	TRBV19
CASSGAYEQFF	NA	TRBV5-1
CASSISGTEAFF	once	TRBV9
CASSHPSGVEQYF	NA	TRBV28
CASLRDSHNEQFF	NA	TRBV2
CSARQGGEQYF	NA	TRBV20-1
CATSLSSDTQYF	NA	TRBV15
CASTGDELRPQHF	NA	TRBV6-6
CASSTRRLARETQYF	NA	TRBV21-1
CASSFRLAEETQYF	NA	TRBV7-9
CASSLGGRGGTEAFF	NA	TRBV7-8
CASSPLSGWNTEAFF	NA	TRBV14
CASSLDRSTEAFF	NA	TRBV7-2
CASSEQGFQETQYF	once	TRBV6-1
CASGVTGADTQYF	NA	TRBV12-5
CASSRGQTSNYGYTF	few	TRBV18
CASSLNGQGETQYF	NA	TRBV5-1
CASTWSGGANVLTF	NA	TRBV28
CASSSDSALYGYTF	NA	TRBV7-2
CASSPQHPRVSYEQYF	NA	TRBV7-6
CASSFRDSGDPGETQYF	NA	TRBV5-6
CASSLGGLAGNEQFF	NA	TRBV7-9
CASSRRGSEQYF	once	TRBV7-2
CASSRAASERGINEQFF	NA	TRBV4-1
CASSFKGNQPQHF	NA	TRBV7-2
CASSAGTGHTDTQYF	many	TRBV6-1
CASSRGVSPLHF	NA	TRBV28
CASSDWFRNTEAFF	NA	TRBV6-1
CASTPPPGQGGYGYTF	NA	TRBV19
CASSFTWGSGGSDTQYF	NA	TRBV28
CASSLVGWLARETQYF	NA	TRBV5-1
CASSEAGTGFAYYEQYF	NA	TRBV2
CASSDRTSGGRTDTQYF	once	TRBV7-9
CASSLAGAGTGELFF	NA	TRBV6-1
CASSESPGQGRNYGYTF	NA	TRBV7-2
CASSQRAGTSESTDTQYF	NA	TRBV4-2
CASSQDVVLTASSYEQYF	NA	TRBV4-2